This T cell receptor beta chain derives from a study of regulatory T cells in long-lasting Graves disease. This CDR3 contains 13 residues. Germline lookup yields CDR1 MGHRA and CDR2 YSYEKL. The V end lost 0 bases, the J end lost 5 bases, and 8 bases lay between the germline ends. Construction of the TCR beta libraries employed iRepertoire HTBI primers in conjunction with Arm-PCR of CDR3 regions. TCRdb re-derived calls from the multiplex PCR reads in MiXCR, one entry per CDR3 protein. The sample holds over 400,000 distinct CDR3 sequences, about 15% seen once. Sample time point: newly diagnosed GD, antithyroid drugs for less than 3 months. There was RNA extracted from PBMCs, and the TCR library was made from it. Overall study results and limits: Persistent disease showed a preference for TRBV28, TRBJ1-2 and TRBJ2-5.

As to this clonotype: Its antigen is not identified.

This sample was shared with a second study, whose subject was T cells in Graves' hyperthyroidism and ophthalmopathy.

J is TRBJ2-7 and V is TRBV4-1; D is unresolved. This sample comprised peripheral blood mononuclear cells (PBMCs), obtained at new diagnosis, from a patient treated with antithyroid drugs. The source is a woman aged 45-60 years with Graves disease. In DNA form, the CDR3 reads TGCGCCAGCAGCCAAGATCTAGGGAACGAGCAGTACTTC. Its protein product is CASSQDLGNEQYF.